The T cell receptor beta chain described here comes from a study of blood T cell repertoires in COVID-19 (dated by TCRdb to the early 2020s). With respect to the entire study: Samples from collaborators originated in the United States, Italy and Spain and spanned both the acute and convalescent phases of COVID-19. The prospective study material was composed of cDNA or gDNA derived from T cells, B-cell-depleted T cells, or PBMCs. Deeply sampled blood TCRbeta repertoires from subjects exposed to, actively infected with, or recovered from COVID-19 were included in the dataset. A freely available public database, intended as a resource for researchers studying the immune response to SARS-CoV-2, is where the repertoires were released. Samples were obtained from the ongoing ImmuneRACE study (first 160 participants) and from about 1,300 subjects provided by 6 global collaborators. The sample metadata nearly always contained a de-identified subject ID, COVID-19 status, age in years and sex. Where available, HLA class I and class II types were obtained from metadata supplied by the sample provider rather than from assay-based typing.

The immunoSEQ Assay, a bias-controlled multiplex PCR, was used to amplify TCRbeta CDR3 regions from genomic DNA. The study's processing was this. Nucleated cell counts per sample were estimated from amplification of reference gene primers within the assay. To quantify the absolute abundance of each unique TCRbeta CDR3 rearrangement, sequence reads were collapsed and filtered. For each sample, productive Simpson clonality was calculated as the square root of Simpson's diversity index across productive rearrangements. TCRdb carries this immuneACCESS record with in-frame sequences only. Its versions omit some clonotypes, under half of them owing to an unresolved V gene in the studies checked, with the rest unexplained. That table gives V, J and clone size, and the DNA gave D and trimming. Recorded for this sample are about 280,000 clones; around 84% of them occurred a single time. The leading ten clones occupy around 2.5% of the sample.

Between the V and J ends, shortened by 2 bases and 0 bases respectively, the junction contains 11 bases. Reading the germline V gene gives CDR1 SGHTA and CDR2 FQGNSA. From the cysteine up to the phenylalanine, the CDR3 has a length of 15 residues. Only the CDR3 DNA stays, 45 bases, in frame from base 1. Participants in the prospective study were aged about 18 to 89 years, lived in 20 to 30 United States geographic areas, and enrolled through a virtual design. In the prospective study, cohorts were assigned on the basis of participant-reported clinical history obtained from a screening survey and a study questionnaire. Recovered participants in ImmuneRACE Cohort 3 were defined by two consecutive negative NP/OP PCR tests, clearance by a healthcare professional, or resolution of symptoms. In the prospective study, whole blood, serum and a nasopharyngeal or oropharyngeal swab were collected from each participant by mobile phlebotomists. Participants in the prospective study had the option to provide additional blood draws and questionnaires over a 2-month period. Blood samples from the prospective study were shipped frozen or at room temperature prior to DNA extraction.

Here is what the overall study found, with its caveats: The quantity of clinical and demographic metadata differed by source and by participant and was supplied without curation.

With regard to this clone: The clone's antigen remains unknown. One base away there is no much larger clone; base qualities are not given.

The receptor was derived from a woman in her fifties or sixties who had recovered from COVID-19. Sample: PBMCs or T cells enriched from blood (not recorded which). This chain is built from TRBV7-2 and TRBJ2-7; TRBD2 is a weak D gene call, 5 bases matching. The DNA is TGTGCCAGCAGCTTACCGGGAAGTCTCTCCTACGAGCAGTACTTC. The encoded protein is CASSLPGSLSYEQYF. The variable domain in full, with residues beyond the CDR3 obtained from the reference TRBV7-2 and TRBJ2-7 genes, is GAGVSQSPSNKVTEKGKDVELRCDPISGHTALYWYRQSLGQGLEFLIYFQGNSAPDKSGLPSDRFSAERTGGSVSTLTIQRTQQEDSAVYLCASSLPGSLSYEQYFGPGTRLTVT.